The text below deals with one TCR beta chain. This sample is drawn from a study of shared clonotypes between healthy human individuals. Sequenced by immunoSEQ multiplex PCR; TCRdb stores in-frame clones only, minus some. The table has a few million clones, less than 95% seen once. It was into CD45RA+ naive and CD45RA-negative memory subsets that the CD4+ cells were split. The sample taken for sequencing was naive CD4+ T cells from PBMCs. Subset denoted: CD45RA+ positively selected. The origin of this receptor is a young man in good health. Some clones in this sample may be carry-over from other donors' samples.

The CDR3 DNA reads as TGTGCCAGCAGCCAAGTAACAGCGGGAGTAACAGATACGCAGTATTTT. It yields the protein CASSQVTAGVTDTQYF. The V gene is TRBV4-2, the J gene TRBJ2-3; 8 bases align to TRBD2. V was clipped by 1 base and J by 3 bases; unmatched bases: 6. The germline V gene encodes CDR1 LGHNA and CDR2 YNFKEQ. This CDR3 comprises 16 residues.